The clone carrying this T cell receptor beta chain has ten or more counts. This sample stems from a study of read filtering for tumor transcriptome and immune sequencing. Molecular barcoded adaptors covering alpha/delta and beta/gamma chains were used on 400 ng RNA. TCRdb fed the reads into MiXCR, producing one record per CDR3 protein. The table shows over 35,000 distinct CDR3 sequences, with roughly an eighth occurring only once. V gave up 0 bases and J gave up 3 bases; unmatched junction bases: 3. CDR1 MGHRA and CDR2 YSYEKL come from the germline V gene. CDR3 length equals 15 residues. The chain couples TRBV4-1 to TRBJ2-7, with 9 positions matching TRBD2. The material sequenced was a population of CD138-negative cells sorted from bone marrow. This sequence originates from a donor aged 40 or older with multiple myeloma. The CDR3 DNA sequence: TGCGCCAGCAGCCAAGATTGGCGGGAGGGCTACGAGCAGTACTTC. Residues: CASSQDWREGYEQYF.